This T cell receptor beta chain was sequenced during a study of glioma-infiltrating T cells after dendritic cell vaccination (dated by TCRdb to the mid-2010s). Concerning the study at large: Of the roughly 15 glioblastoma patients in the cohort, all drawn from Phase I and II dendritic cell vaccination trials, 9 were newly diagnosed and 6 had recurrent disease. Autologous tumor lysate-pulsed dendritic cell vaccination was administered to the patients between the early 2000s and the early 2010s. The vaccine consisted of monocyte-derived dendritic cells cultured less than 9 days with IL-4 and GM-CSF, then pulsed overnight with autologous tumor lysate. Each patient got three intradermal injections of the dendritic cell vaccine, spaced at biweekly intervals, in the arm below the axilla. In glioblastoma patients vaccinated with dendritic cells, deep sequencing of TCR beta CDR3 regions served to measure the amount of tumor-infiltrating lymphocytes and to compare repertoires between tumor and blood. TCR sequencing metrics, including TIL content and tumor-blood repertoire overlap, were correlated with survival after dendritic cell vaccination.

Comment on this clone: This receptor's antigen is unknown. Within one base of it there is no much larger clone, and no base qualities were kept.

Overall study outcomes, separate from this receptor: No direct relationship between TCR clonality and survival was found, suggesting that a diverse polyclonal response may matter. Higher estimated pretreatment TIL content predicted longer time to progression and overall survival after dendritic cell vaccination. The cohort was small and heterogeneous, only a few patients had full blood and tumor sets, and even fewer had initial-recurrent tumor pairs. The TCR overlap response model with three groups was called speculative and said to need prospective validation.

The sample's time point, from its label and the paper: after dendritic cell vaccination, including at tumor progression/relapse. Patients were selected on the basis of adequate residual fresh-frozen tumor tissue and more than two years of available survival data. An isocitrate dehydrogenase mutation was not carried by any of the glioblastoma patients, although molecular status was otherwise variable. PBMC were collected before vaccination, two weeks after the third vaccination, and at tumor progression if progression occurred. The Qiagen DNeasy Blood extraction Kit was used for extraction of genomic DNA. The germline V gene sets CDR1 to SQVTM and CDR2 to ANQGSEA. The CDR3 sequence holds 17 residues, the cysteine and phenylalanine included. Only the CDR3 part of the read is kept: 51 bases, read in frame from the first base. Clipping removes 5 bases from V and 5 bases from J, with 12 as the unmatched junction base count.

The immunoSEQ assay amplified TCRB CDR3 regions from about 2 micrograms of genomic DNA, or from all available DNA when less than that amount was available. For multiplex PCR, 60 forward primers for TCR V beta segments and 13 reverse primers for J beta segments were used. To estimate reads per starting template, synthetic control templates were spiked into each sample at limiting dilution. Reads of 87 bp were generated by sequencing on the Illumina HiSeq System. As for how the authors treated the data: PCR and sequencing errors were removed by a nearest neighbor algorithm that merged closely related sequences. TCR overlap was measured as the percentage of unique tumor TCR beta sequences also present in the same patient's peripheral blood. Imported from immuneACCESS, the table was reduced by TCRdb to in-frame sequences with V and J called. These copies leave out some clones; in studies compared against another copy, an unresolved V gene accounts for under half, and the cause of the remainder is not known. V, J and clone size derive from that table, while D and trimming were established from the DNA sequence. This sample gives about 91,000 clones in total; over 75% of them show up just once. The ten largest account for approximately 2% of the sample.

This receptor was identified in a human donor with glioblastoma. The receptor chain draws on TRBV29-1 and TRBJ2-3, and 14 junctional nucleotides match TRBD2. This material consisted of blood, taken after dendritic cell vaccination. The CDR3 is CSVKITGTSGRRDTQYF. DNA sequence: TGCAGCGTTAAGATAACGGGGACTAGCGGGAGAAGAGATACGCAGTATTTT.